A single TCR beta chain is shown here with its context. These data originate in a study of blood T cell repertoires in COVID-19. Study details: Sources were T cells, B-cell-depleted T cells, or PBMCs; the material itself was cDNA or gDNA.

Per the authors' pipeline: Estimates of nucleated cell counts were drawn from the amplification of reference gene primers. TCRdb's table, derived via immunoSEQ multiplex PCR, lists solely in-frame clones and lacks some. V and J calls and clone size are those listed in that table; D and trimming were worked out from the DNA. The repertoire holds 250,000 or so clones, with about 91% as singletons. Germline CDR1 and CDR2: LNHDA and SQIVND (reference sequence). The CDR3 length is 14 residues. The V gene lost 1 base and the J gene lost 2 bases, with 8 bases spanning the gap. Study members were between about 18 and 100 years old and lived in 25 or so US regions. All exposed participants met a person with COVID-19 within 2 weeks before entering the study.

The clonotype was recovered from a man in his forties who had been exposed to COVID-19. The rearrangement uses TRBV19 and TRBJ1-2; D remains ambiguous. The sample taken for sequencing was PBMCs or T cells enriched from blood (not recorded which). CDR3 coding DNA: TGTGCCAGTAGTATAGGCGCGGCGAACTATGGCTACACCTTC. Its protein product is CASSIGAANYGYTF.